This T cell receptor (beta chain) was sequenced during a study of identifying expanded T cells in peripheral blood (dated by TCRdb to the late 2010s). Looking at the study overall: Technical replicates were generated by sequencing separate aliquots of the same genomic DNA pool, with four replicates compared pairwise.

Concerning this clone: The clone's antigen remains unknown. Per-base quality was not reported, and no clone a single base away is much larger than it.

General study outcomes and caveats: Both the number of clones called differentially abundant and the false-positive rate were significantly reduced by the beta-binomial model across all healthy-donor time intervals. The authors expected biological variance in healthy repertoires might increase further over much longer intervals such as months to years. Around 1.3 differentially abundant clones were flagged by the binomial model between technical replicates, whereas about 16 and 19 were flagged over approximately two weeks and four weeks, respectively. In all healthy donors, the variance in clone template counts between samples taken two to three weeks apart rose significantly as total template count increased.

The CDR3 contains 16 residues, cysteine and phenylalanine counted. Only the CDR3 DNA stays, 48 bases, in frame from base 1. CDR1 and CDR2, looked up from the germline V gene, are SGHTA and FQGTGA. Deletion took 3 bases off V and 0 bases off J, with a span of 13 bases between the germline ends. TCRbeta CDR3 regions were profiled by bias-controlled multiplex PCR amplification of genomic DNA with the immunoSEQ Assay. In the paper's pipeline: To quantify the absolute abundance of each unique TCRbeta CDR3 region, the sequences were collapsed and filtered. Differential abundance was tested with a binomial (Fisher-equivalent) model and with a beta-binomial model adding time-dependent variance fitted from healthy donors. Clones with fewer than 5 combined templates were excluded, and clones with Benjamini-Hochberg FDR below 0.01 were called differentially abundant. The form v = (b*log(k)+a)^2 was used to model beta-binomial variance as a function of total template count across the two samples. This is the immuneACCESS table as TCRdb keeps it, with only in-frame sequences that have V and J called. A part of the clones is gone; compared with another copy, unresolved V genes explain less than half, and the rest is unexplained. V and J calls and clone size come straight from that table; D and trimming were deduced from the DNA. This sample gives 50,000 to 65,000 clones in total; around 81% of them show up just once. Clones ranked in the top ten supply over 15% of the sample.

No immune events, such as infections, were documented for the healthy donors during the collection period. Healthy-donor blood repertoires served as a training cohort to calibrate time-dependent variance in a beta-binomial model of T-cell clone differential abundance. The training cohort included approximately 10 healthy donors, of whom 3 were female and 7 were male. Donor ages ranged from about 29 to 65 years, with an average of about 41 years. Whole blood from each healthy donor was obtained from a commercial supplier and was collected at three time points roughly two weeks apart. Genomic DNA was extracted from unsorted whole blood for immunosequencing.

The sample consisted of blood. This TCR was sampled from a person aged 18 to 70 in good health. The chain is encoded by TRBV7-3 joined to TRBJ2-3; the D gene cannot be resolved reliably. The CDR3 reads as follows: CASSFTGPSSTDTQYF. The nucleotide sequence is given as TGTGCCAGCAGCTTTACGGGCCCCTCGAGCACAGATACGCAGTATTTT.